This T cell receptor beta chain comes out of a study of blood T cell repertoires in COVID-19. TCRdb keeps only in-frame clones here, not all; method: immunoSEQ multiplex PCR. The table shows 140,000 or so clones, with about 88% occurring only once. CDR1 is SGHRS and CDR2 is YFSETQ in the germline V gene. The CDR3 totals 11 residues. Trimming removed 5 bases at V and 2 bases at J, with 3 bases between. The V call is TRBV5-1, the J call TRBJ2-3; the D is unclear. The clonotype was recovered from a human donor with COVID-19, enrolled during active disease. The donor label of this sample is uncertain. Source material: peripheral blood. The CDR3 bases are TGCGCCAGCAGTTACACAGATACGCAGTATTTT. Its protein is CASSYTDTQYF.